The rows below give T cell receptor beta chains drawn from one sample of a study of identifying expanded T cells in peripheral blood. Data came from immunoSEQ multiplex PCR; TCRdb stores just in-frame clones and leaves some out. The repertoire includes 85,000 to 90,000 clones, around 87% of them detected once, and approximately 5.6% sits in the top ten. Material for sequencing was blood. All receptors come from a person between 18 and 75 years old in good health. Each CDR3 is given with its conserved first and last residue. The order of the fields is V gene, clone size, J gene, CDR3 length, D gene, CDR3 protein, CDR3 DNA. The D gene is left open where the match is weak. Size is stated for part of the rows, as once, few or many counts, or as a class when the clone is expanded.

V gene: TRBV18; clone size: .; J gene: TRBJ2-5; CDR3 length: 14; D gene: .; CDR3 protein: CASSPQGVQETQYF; CDR3 DNA: TGTGCCAGCTCACCACAGGGGGTACAAGAGACCCAGTACTTC
V gene: TRBV29-1; clone size: .; J gene: TRBJ2-5; CDR3 length: 10; D gene: .; CDR3 protein: CSVGEETQYF; CDR3 DNA: TGCAGCGTTGGGGAAGAGACCCAGTACTTC
V gene: TRBV5-1; clone size: .; J gene: TRBJ1-1; CDR3 length: 15; D gene: .; CDR3 protein: CASSLAVQTKSEAFF; CDR3 DNA: TGCGCCAGCAGCTTGGCGGTGCAGACGAAATCTGAAGCTTTCTTT
V gene: TRBV4-1; clone size: once; J gene: TRBJ1-6; CDR3 length: 16; D gene: .; CDR3 protein: CASSQDSAIPYSPLHF; CDR3 DNA: TGCGCCAGCAGCCAAGATAGCGCCATCCCCTATTCACCCCTCCACTTT
V gene: TRBV5-6; clone size: .; J gene: TRBJ1-2; CDR3 length: 13; D gene: .; CDR3 protein: CASSQRVGYGYTF; CDR3 DNA: TGTGCCAGCAGCCAGCGGGTGGGGTATGGCTACACCTTC
V gene: TRBV5-6; clone size: .; J gene: TRBJ2-2; CDR3 length: 15; D gene: .; CDR3 protein: CASSLIGVNTGELFF; CDR3 DNA: TGTGCCAGCAGCTTGATCGGGGTTAACACCGGGGAGCTGTTTTTT
V gene: TRBV5-5; clone size: .; J gene: TRBJ1-2; CDR3 length: 13; D gene: .; CDR3 protein: CASSHMGFYGYTF; CDR3 DNA: TGTGCCAGCAGCCACATGGGATTCTATGGCTACACCTTC
V gene: TRBV6-5; clone size: .; J gene: TRBJ1-1; CDR3 length: 12; D gene: .; CDR3 protein: CASSYRRDRAFF; CDR3 DNA: TGTGCCAGCAGTTACCGGAGGGATAGAGCTTTCTTT
V gene: TRBV7-2; clone size: .; J gene: TRBJ2-7; CDR3 length: 14; D gene: .; CDR3 protein: CASSSMGEKYEQYF; CDR3 DNA: TGTGCCAGCAGCTCTATGGGTGAGAAATACGAGCAGTACTTC
V gene: TRBV4-3; clone size: .; J gene: TRBJ1-2; CDR3 length: 15; D gene: TRBD1; CDR3 protein: CASSQGTGANYGYTF; CDR3 DNA: TGCGCCAGCAGCCAAGGGACAGGGGCTAACTATGGCTACACCTTC
V gene: TRBV4-3; clone size: .; J gene: TRBJ1-2; CDR3 length: 14; D gene: .; CDR3 protein: CASSRRGGSYGYTF; CDR3 DNA: TGCGCCAGCAGCCGAAGGGGGGGTTCATATGGCTACACCTTC
V gene: TRBV4-1; clone size: .; J gene: TRBJ2-7; CDR3 length: 15; D gene: TRBD1; CDR3 protein: CASSLIQGETYEQYF; CDR3 DNA: TGCGCCAGCAGCCTTATACAGGGGGAGACCTACGAGCAGTACTTC
V gene: TRBV27; clone size: .; J gene: TRBJ1-1; CDR3 length: 15; D gene: .; CDR3 protein: CASSLLDIPNTEAFF; CDR3 DNA: TGTGCCAGCAGTTTATTGGACATCCCGAACACTGAAGCTTTCTTT
V gene: TRBV11-3; clone size: .; J gene: TRBJ2-7; CDR3 length: 19; D gene: .; CDR3 protein: CASSLDPRRGGLEPYEQYF; CDR3 DNA: TGTGCCAGCAGCTTAGATCCGCGCCGAGGGGGTTTGGAACCCTACGAGCAGTACTTC
V gene: TRBV7-2; clone size: .; J gene: TRBJ1-5; CDR3 length: 16; D gene: .; CDR3 protein: CASSLGPAPSNQPQHF; CDR3 DNA: TGTGCCAGCAGCTTAGGCCCCGCCCCTAGCAATCAGCCCCAGCATTTT
V gene: TRBV2; clone size: .; J gene: TRBJ2-2; CDR3 length: 15; D gene: .; CDR3 protein: CASSEPSVGTGELFF; CDR3 DNA: TGTGCCAGCAGTGAACCGAGCGTTGGCACCGGGGAGCTGTTTTTT
V gene: TRBV7-6; clone size: .; J gene: TRBJ1-1; CDR3 length: 13; D gene: .; CDR3 protein: CASSSYRARKAFF; CDR3 DNA: TGTGCCAGCAGCTCCTACAGGGCGCGGAAAGCTTTCTTT